This T cell receptor beta chain was profiled in a study of T cell repertoires in aging, cancer and after chemotherapy. Study context: Donor ages fell into six groups from 30 or younger up to 70 or older.

Peripheral blood genomic DNA, not sorted cells or RNA, was the template. A mixed TRB-A/B primer pool amplified rearranged TRB by multiplex touch-down PCR. TCRdb redid the calling of the multiplex PCR reads with MiXCR, one entry per CDR3 protein. Among 9,100 or so distinct CDR3 sequences listed, 20% to 25% were seen once. CDR3 length: 16 residues. The germline V gene has CDR1 DFQATT and CDR2 SNEGSKA (reference sequence). The V and J ends lost 1 base and 4 bases respectively, with 17 bases between them. The sequence was obtained from a human donor with a blood cancer. This rearrangement joins TRBV20-1 to TRBJ1-3; D is possibly TRBD1 (5 bases). The specimen was blood. The CDR3 coding sequence is TGCAGTGCTAGAGGCCCTGTGGGGGGTATGGGAAACACCATATATTTT. Encoded protein: CSARGPVGGMGNTIYF.